This TCR beta chain was documented in a study of cytomegalovirus exposure and HLA in healthy donors. Study background: Unique TCRs from HLA-typed donors, some 85 million of them, were held in an early data release.

Remarks on this clone: The antigen is not known.

Researchers ran the PCR with 60 Vbeta and 13 Jbeta primers. Clones were read by immunoSEQ multiplex PCR, and TCRdb kept only the in-frame ones, dropping some. This repertoire includes 180,000 or so clones. This CDR3 contains 15 residues. Germline V gene lookup returns CDR1 MNHEY and CDR2 SVGAGI. The ends lost 6 bases at V and 6 bases at J; junction bases unmatched: 10. Notes on the study in general: A few V segments could not be told apart, such as TRBV6-2 and TRBV6-3, and were left out. Within a later analysis, the majority of CMV-associated TCR beta chains appeared HLA-restricted. The listing of 150 or so TCR beta chains classed them as cytomegalovirus-associated.

This clonotype originated in a woman between 18 and 29 years old in good health and CMV-seropositive. The sample taken for sequencing was PBMCs. The V gene is TRBV6-5, the J gene TRBJ2-2; 7 nucleotides line up with TRBD1. CDR3 nucleotide sequence: TGTGCCAGCAGGACCGACAGGGAGATTTCCGGGGAGCTGTTTTTT. Amino acid sequence: CASRTDREISGELFF.